Listed here is a single T cell receptor (beta chain). CDR1 is SEHNR and CDR2 is FQNEAQ in the germline V gene (reference sequence). The CDR3 is 17 amino acids. V lost 4 bases and J 7 bases, leaving 22 bases between the germline ends. The data originate from a study of blood T cell repertoires in COVID-19. Overall study: Donors in the United States, Italy and Spain gave samples during acute or convalescent COVID-19. T cells, B-cell-depleted T cells, or PBMCs provided the cDNA or gDNA that served as material.

Study processing details: Amplified reference gene primers provided the basis for estimating nucleated cell counts. Sequenced by immunoSEQ multiplex PCR; TCRdb stores in-frame clones only, minus some. That table is the source of V, J and clone size, and D and trimming were worked out from the DNA. The sample has about 150,000 clones; 83% are singletons. This clonotype was sampled from an elderly woman with acute or convalescent COVID-19. The sample consisted of peripheral blood. The chain recombines TRBV7-9 with TRBJ1-4; D call uncertain. CDR3 coding DNA: TGTGCCAGCAGCTCAACAACGGGATTGGGGTCGGCTGAAAAACTGTTTTTT. It encodes CASSSTTGLGSAEKLFF. Full variable domain (rest looked up from reference TRBV7-9 and TRBJ1-4): DTGVSQNPRHKITKRGQNVTFRCDPISEHNRLYWYRQTLGQGPEFLTYFQNEAQLEKSRLLSDRFSAERPKGSFSTLEIQRTEQGDSAMYLCASSSTTGLGSAEKLFFGSGTQLSVL.